The 13 T cell receptor beta chains in this list originate from one sample, sequenced in a study of blood T cell repertoires in COVID-19. Data came from immunoSEQ multiplex PCR; TCRdb stores just in-frame clones and leaves some out. The sample yields 140,000 to 150,000 clones, 81% seen once. The sequencing sample was made of peripheral blood. The receptors derive from a human donor in a cohort sampled during active COVID-19.

The chain carries TRBV5-1 and TRBJ2-2, with TRBD1 matching 10 bases. The junction had 4 bases not matched to a gene; V was cut back by 4 bases and J by 1 base. The CDR3 totals 16 residues. Germline CDR1 and CDR2: SGHRS and YFSETQ. The CDR3 spells CASSRTGGGNTGELFF. CDR3 coding DNA: TGCGCCAGCAGCAGGACAGGGGGAGGGAACACCGGGGAGCTGTTTTTT. The full variable domain, with the rest looked up from reference TRBV5-1 and TRBJ2-2, is KAGVTQTPRYLIKTRGQQVTLSCSPISGHRSVSWYQQTPGQGLQFLFEYFSETQRNKGNFPGRFSGRQFSNSRSEMNVSTLELGDSALYLCASSRTGGGNTGELFFGEGSRLTVL.

V gene TRBV4-2 combines with J gene TRBJ2-6; no definite D call. The CDR3 runs to 15 residues. Looked up from germline, CDR1 is LGHNA and CDR2 is YNFKEQ. Trimming left V 3 bases short and J 3 bases short, with 9 bases between. As DNA, the CDR3 is TGTGCCAGCAGCCAGCGCCCTTTTGGGGCCAACGTCCTGACTTTC. Translated: CASSQRPFGANVLTF.

This clone appeared a single time. The CDR3 sequence: CASSPSGDTNSPLHF. CDR3 nucleotide sequence: TGTGCCAGCTCACCGAGTGGGGACACCAATTCACCCCTCCACTTT. V usage is TRBV18 and J usage is TRBJ1-6, with D possibly being TRBD1 (6 bases). This CDR3 comprises 15 residues. Germline CDR1 is KGHSH and CDR2 is LQKENI. The V and J ends lost 3 bases and 7 bases respectively, with 13 bases between them.

The V call is TRBV9, the J call TRBJ2-2; perhaps TRBD2 as D (5 bases). The CDR3 covers 17 residues. The ends were cut back, 0 bases at V and 1 base at J, with 13 bases in the middle. Germline V gives CDR1 SGDLS, CDR2 YYNGEE. The CDR3 protein is CASSVAPGRGNTGELFF. DNA for the CDR3: TGTGCCAGCAGCGTAGCTCCGGGTCGGGGGAACACCGGGGAGCTGTTTTTT. The whole variable domain, filled in from reference TRBV9 and TRBJ2-2, reads DSGVTQTPKHLITATGQRVTLRCSPRSGDLSVYWYQQSLDQGLQFLIQYYNGEERAKGNILERFSAQQFPDLHSELNLSSLELGDSALYFCASSVAPGRGNTGELFFGEGSRLTVL.

This clone was observed a handful of times. The chain couples TRBV5-5 to TRBJ1-4; TRBD1 agrees at 8 bases. The trim removed 4 bases at V and 8 bases at J, leaving 13 bases unmatched. Germline CDR1 reads SGHKS; CDR2 reads YYEKEE (reference sequence). This CDR3 has 16 residues. The CDR3 reads CASSGGQGVFSEKLFF. For the CDR3, the DNA is TGTGCCAGCAGCGGCGGACAGGGTGTTTTTTCCGAAAAACTGTTTTTT.

The V call is TRBV7-9, the J call TRBJ2-7, with TRBD1 matching over 7 bases. CDR1 and CDR2 from the germline V gene are SEHNR and FQNEAQ (reference sequence). J gave up 4 bases and V 5 bases, and 8 bases lay outside the gene matches. CDR3 length equals 14 residues. DNA for the CDR3: TGTGCCAGCAGCCAACCGGGACAGCCGTACGAGCAGTACTTC. Protein: CASSQPGQPYEQYF.

The J gene is TRBJ2-1, the V gene TRBV9; 7 bases fit TRBD2. This CDR3 is 15 amino acids long. V lost 0 bases, J lost 3 bases, and 3 bases stayed unmatched. Germline V gene data show CDR1 as SGDLS and CDR2 as YYNGEE. The CDR3 coding sequence is TGTGCCAGCAGCGTAGAGTCTAGCGGCTACAATGAGCAGTTCTTC. Translating gives CASSVESSGYNEQFF.

The chain joins TRBV6-1 to TRBJ2-1, with D unresolved. Germline assignment: CDR1 MNHNS and CDR2 SASEGT. Trimming took 2 bases from V and 0 from J, leaving 8 bases between them. The CDR3 consists of 15 residues. The chain's CDR3 is CASSESDSSYNEQFF. The CDR3 coding sequence is TGTGCCAGCAGTGAAAGTGATAGCTCCTACAATGAGCAGTTCTTC.

V is TRBV4-2 and J is TRBJ2-3, with 7 positions matching TRBD2. CDR1 is LGHNA and CDR2 is YNFKEQ in the germline V gene. The V and J ends lost 6 bases and 1 base, in that order; junction bases with no gene match: 4. The CDR3 sequence is 14 residues long. CDR3 sequence reads: CASRDAGGTDTQYF. The CDR3 DNA reads TGTGCCAGCAGGGATGCGGGGGGCACAGATACGCAGTATTTT.

This clone was counted a few times. The genes are TRBV3-1 (or the pseudogene TRBV3-2) and TRBJ1-5, with D perhaps TRBD1 (6 bases). The V end lost 3 bases, the J end lost 10 bases, and 25 bases lay between the germline ends. CDR1 is LGHDT and CDR2 is YNNKEL in the germline V gene (reference sequence). The CDR3 is 17 amino acids. The CDR3 sequence is CASSQGPRDRSLGPQHF. DNA of the CDR3: TGTGCCAGCAGCCAGGGTCCCAGAGACAGGTCCTTAGGTCCCCAGCATTTT.

This chain links TRBV3-1 (or the pseudogene TRBV3-2) with TRBJ2-3; TRBD1 is a possible D gene (6 bases). From germline, CDR1 is LGHDT and CDR2 YNNKEL (reference sequence). The ends were cut back, 3 bases at V and 1 base at J, with 35 bases in the middle. This CDR3 is built from 23 residues. CDR3 in amino acids: CASSHRPARDSHEHRQGTDTQYF. The CDR3 DNA reads TGTGCCAGCAGCCACCGTCCCGCCCGTGATTCGCATGAACACCGACAGGGCACAGATACGCAGTATTTT.

The chain combines TRBV6-1 with TRBJ2-7, with TRBD2 identical over 8 bases. The CDR3 contains 15 residues. J lost 0 bases, V lost 3 bases, and 4 bases had no gene match. The germline V gene has CDR1 MNHNS and CDR2 SASEGT. The CDR3 DNA sequence: TGTGCCAGCAGTGATAGCGGGGCGAGCTCCTACGAGCAGTACTTC. Protein sequence: CASSDSGASSYEQYF.

The chain has TRBV19 and TRBJ2-5; TRBD2 matches at 12 bases. V was pared by 5 bases and J by 5 bases, with 6 bases of the junction left unmatched. In germline, CDR1 is LNHDA, CDR2 SQIVND (reference sequence). The CDR3 contains 15 residues. CDR3 sequence (DNA): TGTGCCAGTAGTTCGACTAGCGGGAGAGGGGAGACCCAGTACTTC. It is translated as CASSSTSGRGETQYF.